This TCR beta chain was sequenced during a study of T cell responses to AZD1222 COVID-19 vaccine. General study findings and limits: The number of AZD1222 recipients seropositive at baseline was only five to seven. Nearly half of spike-specific TCRs reportedly target variant regions that are unmutated in the B.1.351 and B.1.1.7 variants. Dominant CD4 TCR responses targeted spike regions 160-218 and 743-854. Among the donors, most were white British and more were female, and clonal diversity was possibly underestimated.

Here immunoSEQ multiplex PCR was the method, and the copy in TCRdb shows in-frame clones only, minus some. The data contain 150,000 to 200,000 clones, 85% to 90% of them singletons. Turning to this clone: Its antigen is unknown.

This CDR3 spans 13 amino acids. Trimming removed 7 bases at V and 13 bases at J, with 20 bases between. Source: peripheral blood, taken on day 0 of MenACWY control vaccination. The V and J genes are TRBV12-3 or TRBV12-4 and TRBJ2-1; D is possibly TRBD1 or TRBD2 (7 bases each). The sequence came from an adult in good health. CDR3 loop: CASNAGGDRHQFF. The CDR3 nucleotides read TGTGCCAGCAATGCAGGGGGGGATAGACATCAGTTCTTC.